A single sample gave rise to the 18 T cell receptor beta chains below, sequenced in a study of response to subunit inactivated influenza vaccine. Each CDR3 protein gets one entry after TCRdb re-called the RT-PCR reads with MiXCR. Seen here are about half a million distinct CDR3 sequences, less than 8% observed once, and the top ten hold 10% to 15%. The sample consisted of PBMCs from blood, taken about 23 months after vaccination. The origin of the receptors is a man in his fifties or sixties who received an inactivated influenza vaccine.

This clonotype was detected ten times or more. The rearrangement uses TRBV12-3 or TRBV12-4 and TRBJ2-5; D unclear. The CDR3 runs 14 residues. V was pared by 5 bases and J by 2 bases, with 12 bases between. The CDR3 loop is CASSGHMEQETQYF. CDR3 nucleotides: TGTGCCAGCAGTGGGCACATGGAACAAGAGACCCAGTACTTC.

This clonotype appeared a few times. This chain uses TRBV5-1 with TRBJ2-3; 8 bases match TRBD2. The V segment lost 3 bases and the J segment 3 bases; nucleotides outside the gene matches: 9. Germline V gene data show CDR1 as SGHRS and CDR2 as YFSETQ. This CDR3 comprises 16 residues. Here the CDR3 DNA reads TGCGCCAGCAGCTCATTAGCGGGGAGCGTGACAGATACGCAGTATTTT. Translation gives CASSSLAGSVTDTQYF.

The chain employs TRBV30 and TRBJ2-7, with D possibly TRBD2 on 6 matching bases. V shed 5 bases and J shed 7 bases, with 21 bases lying between them. Germline lookup yields CDR1 GTSNPN and CDR2 SVGIG (reference sequence). The CDR3 is 14 residues long. This CDR3 is CAWCPSAGGREQYF. The CDR3 DNA sequence: TGTGCCTGGTGCCCCTCCGCGGGTGGGAGGGAGCAGTACTTC.

This clonotype was counted at least ten times. V is TRBV15 and J is TRBJ2-2; tentatively, D is TRBD1 (5 bases). CDR1 is LNHNV, CDR2 YYDKDF, per germline (reference sequence). CDR3 length equals 16 residues. V lost 0 bases and J 5 bases, leaving 13 bases between the germline ends. CDR3 coding DNA: TGTGCCACCAGCAGAGATCTGGCAGGGTGGACCGGGGAGCTGTTTTTT. This encodes CATSRDLAGWTGELFF.

This clonotype was recorded a few times. This chain links TRBV20-1 with TRBJ1-5; the D is unclear. V lost 3 bases to trimming and J lost 2 bases, with 11 bases between them. Germline lookup yields CDR1 DFQATT and CDR2 SNEGSKA (reference sequence). There are 14 residues in the CDR3. CDR3 DNA: TGCAGTGCTAGTACGACATATGGCAATCAGCCCCAGCATTTT. Translation: CSASTTYGNQPQHF.

A few counts support this clonotype. This chain joins TRBV10-3 and TRBJ2-1, with 9 nucleotides matching TRBD2. The CDR3 loop spans 14 amino acids. With V trimmed by 6 bases and J by 6 bases, 6 bases remained unmatched. The V gene's germline CDR1 is ENHRY and CDR2 SYGVKD. The CDR3 protein is CAIRGAGGLNEQFF. The CDR3, as DNA: TGTGCCATCAGGGGAGCGGGGGGACTCAATGAGCAGTTCTTC.

The chain recombines TRBV7-2 with TRBJ2-2; D call uncertain. The CDR3 extends over 14 amino acids. Trimming took off 5 bases at V and 7 bases at J, with 14 bases between the two ends. Per the germline V gene, CDR1 is SGHTA and CDR2 is FQGNSA. The CDR3 spells CASSPVAVGGELFF. The CDR3 region has the DNA TGTGCCAGCAGCCCCGTAGCTGTTGGCGGGGAGCTGTTTTTT.

The chain is built from TRBV30 and TRBJ1-6; possible D gene TRBD1, 5 bases. The CDR3 is 14 residues long. Germline V CDR1 and CDR2: GTSNPN, SVGIG (reference sequence). V shed 0 bases and J shed 5 bases, with 8 bases lying between them. The CDR3 sequence: CAWSVGGDNSPLHF. In DNA, the CDR3 is TGTGCCTGGAGTGTCGGGGGAGATAATTCACCCCTCCACTTT. Complete variable domain (other parts from reference TRBV30 and TRBJ1-6): SQTIHQWPATLVQPVGSPLSLECTVEGTSNPNLYWYRQAAGRGLQLLFYSVGIGQISSEVPQNLSASRPQDRQFILSSKKLLLSDSGFYLCAWSVGGDNSPLHFGNGTRLTVT.

About this clonotype: A junction end diverges from the germline sequence, so it may reflect a read error. The V call is TRBV20-1, the J call TRBJ2-2, with D maybe TRBD2 (5 bases). Germline V gene data show CDR1 as DFQATT and CDR2 as SNEGSKA (reference sequence). This CDR3 is 16 amino acids long. The CDR3 DNA reads TGCAGTACTAGAGATCGACTTTGGGCGGGCACCGGGGAGCTGTTTTTT. Its protein product is CSTRDRLWAGTGELFF.

This clonotype was detected many times. The rearrangement links TRBV28 to TRBJ2-5; D possibly corresponds to TRBD1 (5 bases). Germline CDR1 MDHEN, CDR2 SYDVKM. The CDR3 loop spans 13 amino acids. Trimming took off 6 bases at V and 4 bases at J, with 12 bases between the two ends. DNA of the CDR3: TGTGCCAGCAGCGCAAGGGGTAGAGAGACCCAGTACTTC. This translates into CASSARGRETQYF.

This clonotype was seen only a few times. The V gene is TRBV7-9, the J gene TRBJ2-7; D perhaps matches TRBD1 (6 bases). The CDR3 runs to 15 residues. V gave up 3 bases and J gave up 5 bases, with 17 bases separating them. Germline CDR1 SEHNR, CDR2 FQNEAQ (reference sequence). DNA for the CDR3: TGTGCCAGCAGCTTTTTAACAGGGTATAGGCACGAGCAGTACTTC. It codes for CASSFLTGYRHEQYF.

This clonotype was picked up a small number of times. The DNA of the CDR3 is TGCAGTGCGATACCAGTACTAGCGGGGGGGAACCAAGAGACCCAGTACTTC. This sequence encodes CSAIPVLAGGNQETQYF. The chain joins TRBV20-1 to TRBJ2-5; 13 nucleotides align to TRBD2. Losses at the gene ends were 6 bases for V and 0 bases for J; bases not matched to a gene: 10. Germline V CDR1 and CDR2: DFQATT, SNEGSKA (reference sequence). The CDR3 loop spans 17 amino acids.

This clonotype has just a few counts. This chain uses TRBV7-2 with TRBJ1-4; D perhaps matches TRBD1 (5 bases). Trimming took off 4 bases at V and 0 bases at J, with 9 bases between the two ends. Looked up from germline, CDR1 is SGHTA and CDR2 is FQGNSA. This CDR3 comprises 15 residues. CDR3 sequence reads: CASSSTVSTNEKLFF. CDR3 coding DNA: TGTGCCAGCAGCTCGACAGTTTCAACTAATGAAAAACTGTTTTTT.

The gene calls are TRBV5-1 and TRBJ2-3; D may correspond to TRBD1 or TRBD2 (5 bases each). Deletions cut 3 bases from V and 3 bases from J, with 11 bases between. Looked up from germline, CDR1 is SGHRS and CDR2 is YFSETQ. The CDR3 sequence is 14 residues long. The CDR3 region is CASSWGPQTDTQYF. In nucleotides, the CDR3 is TGCGCCAGCAGCTGGGGACCCCAGACAGATACGCAGTATTTT.

This clonotype was seen a few times. The chain joins TRBV28 to TRBJ2-4; 8 bases match TRBD1. V was pared by 6 bases and J by 7 bases, with 11 bases of the junction left unmatched. Germline V gene data show CDR1 as MDHEN and CDR2 as SYDVKM. The length of the CDR3 is 15 residues. The CDR3 protein is CASSSVWTGLNIQYF. Here the CDR3 DNA reads TGTGCCAGCAGCTCGGTGTGGACAGGGTTGAACATTCAGTACTTC.

This clonotype was seen a few times. The V call is TRBV5-5, the J call TRBJ2-1, with a tentative D call TRBD2 (6 bases). Germline V lookup: CDR1 SGHKS, CDR2 YYEKEE (reference sequence). Trimming left V 4 bases short and J 3 bases short, with 14 bases between. CDR3 size: 15 residues. CDR3 sequence (DNA): TGTGCCAGCAGCCGGGACTTCTCAGACTACAATGAGCAGTTCTTC. Its protein product is CASSRDFSDYNEQFF.

J is TRBJ2-5 and V is TRBV29-1; D call uncertain. V was cut by 4 bases and J by 1 base, with 7 bases left in between. This CDR3 spans 12 amino acids. CDR1 is SQVTM, CDR2 ANQGSEA, per germline. Here the CDR3 reads CSVALSQETQYF. As DNA, the CDR3 is TGCAGCGTTGCTCTCAGCCAAGAGACCCAGTACTTC.

The chain couples TRBV20-1 to TRBJ2-3; D is perhaps TRBD1 or TRBD2 (6 bases each). Germline CDR1 reads DFQATT; CDR2 reads SNEGSKA (reference sequence). This CDR3 is 14 amino acids long. Trimming stripped 2 bases from V and 2 bases from J, with 11 bases between. The CDR3 bases are TGCAGTGCTAGACGGGGGCCCCCCACAGATACGCAGTATTTT. It yields the protein CSARRGPPTDTQYF.